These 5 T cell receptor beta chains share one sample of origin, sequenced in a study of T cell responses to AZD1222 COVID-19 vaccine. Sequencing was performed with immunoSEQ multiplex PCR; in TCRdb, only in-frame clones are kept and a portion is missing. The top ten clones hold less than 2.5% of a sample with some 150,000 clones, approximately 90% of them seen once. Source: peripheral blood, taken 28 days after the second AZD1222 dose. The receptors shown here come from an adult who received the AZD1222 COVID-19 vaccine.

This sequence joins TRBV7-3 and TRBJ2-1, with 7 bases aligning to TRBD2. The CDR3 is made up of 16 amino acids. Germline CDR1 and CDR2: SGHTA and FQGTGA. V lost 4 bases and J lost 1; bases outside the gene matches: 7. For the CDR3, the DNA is TGTGCCAGCAGCTCCCGAGCGGGACTATCCTACAATGAGCAGTTCTTC. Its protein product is CASSSRAGLSYNEQFF.

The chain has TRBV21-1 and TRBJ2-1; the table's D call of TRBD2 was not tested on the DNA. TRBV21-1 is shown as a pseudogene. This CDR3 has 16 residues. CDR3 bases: TGTGCCAGCAGCGCCTCTTCCGCGGGAGGGCCGAATGAGCAGTTCTTC. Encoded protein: CASSASSAGGPNEQFF.

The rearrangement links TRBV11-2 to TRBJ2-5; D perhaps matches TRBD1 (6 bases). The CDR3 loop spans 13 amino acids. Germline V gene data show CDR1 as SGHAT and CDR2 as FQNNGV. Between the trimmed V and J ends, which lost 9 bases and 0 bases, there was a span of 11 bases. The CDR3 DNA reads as TGTGCCAGTAAGACAGGCAACCAAGAGACCCAGTACTTC. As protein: CASKTGNQETQYF.

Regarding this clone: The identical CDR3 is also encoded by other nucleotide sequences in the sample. The CDR3 DNA reads as TGTGCCTGGAGTGTACTGGGGAACACTGAAGCTTTCTTT. Its translation is CAWSVLGNTEAFF. V is TRBV30 and J is TRBJ1-1; D is unresolved. V was clipped by 0 bases and J by 1 base, with 6 bases between them. The CDR3 extends over 13 amino acids. Germline V lookup: CDR1 GTSNPN, CDR2 SVGIG (reference sequence). Full variable domain (outside the CDR3, taken from reference TRBV30 and TRBJ1-1): SQTIHQWPATLVQPVGSPLSLECTVEGTSNPNLYWYRQAAGRGLQLLFYSVGIGQISSEVPQNLSASRPQDRQFILSSKKLLLSDSGFYLCAWSVLGNTEAFFGQGTRLTVV.

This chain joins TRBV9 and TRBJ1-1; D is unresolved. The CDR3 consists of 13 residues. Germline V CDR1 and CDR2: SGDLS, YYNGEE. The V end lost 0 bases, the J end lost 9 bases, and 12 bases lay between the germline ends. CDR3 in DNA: TGTGCCAGCAGCGTAGAGGGCGGTAACAAAGCTTTCTTT. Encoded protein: CASSVEGGNKAFF.